Below are 2 T cell receptor beta chains sequenced from a single sample in a study of blood T cell repertoires in COVID-19. The method was immunoSEQ multiplex PCR; TCRdb's version includes in-frame clones alone and lacks a portion of them. The sample lists about 51,000 clones, 65% to 90% occurring once. Sequencing used peripheral blood. These receptors all stem from a man aged 60 to 75 with acute or convalescent COVID-19.

The chain uses TRBV10-3 and TRBJ1-2; 7 bases fit TRBD1. The CDR3 loop spans 15 amino acids. CDR1 and CDR2 from the germline V gene are ENHRY and SYGVKD. V dropped 4 bases and J dropped 0; count of bases not matched to a gene: 5. CDR3 nucleotides: TGTGCCATCAGTGGGGGGGACAGTGCTAACTATGGCTACACCTTC. Amino acids: CAISGGDSANYGYTF.

Only a few counts were recorded for this clone. The V gene is TRBV2, the J gene TRBJ1-1; 8 nucleotides line up with TRBD1. This CDR3 is built from 14 residues. J gave up 2 bases and V 5 bases, and 4 bases lay outside the gene matches. The germline gives CDR1 SNHLY, CDR2 FYNNEI. The CDR3 sequence is CASSYGQGNTEAFF. As DNA, the CDR3 is TGTGCCAGCAGTTACGGACAGGGTAACACTGAAGCTTTCTTT.